The next 23 T cell receptor beta chains were all read from a single sample in a study of early T cells in non-severe SARS-CoV-2 infection. TCRdb ran MiXCR on the 5' RACE reads and lists one entry per CDR3 protein. The sample consists of 35,000 to 40,000 distinct CDR3 sequences, 4.5% to 7% of them appearing once. The sample was whole blood. Every receptor here comes from an adult who was a healthcare worker with PCR-confirmed SARS-CoV-2 infection or an uninfected control (not recorded which).

As for this clonotype: A read error is possible here, since a much larger clone lies one base away. The J gene is TRBJ1-2, the V gene TRBV12-3 or TRBV12-4; no clear D. This CDR3 spans 14 amino acids. The CDR3 coding sequence is TGTGCCAGCAGTTTTGGTCGGGGTAACTATAGCTACACCTTC. This sequence encodes CASSFGRGNYSYTF.

The table lists this clonotype with a few counts. V and J are TRBV7-6 and TRBJ2-7; D not certain. Germline CDR1 SGHVS, CDR2 FNYEAQ. The CDR3 spans 16 residues. The germline V and J ends were trimmed by 2 bases and 1 base, with 15 bases remaining between them. The CDR3 loop is CASSLYAAATSYEQYF. In nucleotides, the CDR3 is TGTGCCAGCAGCTTATACGCGGCAGCTACTTCCTACGAGCAGTACTTC.

This clonotype has a handful of counts. The chain combines TRBV12-1 with TRBJ2-7; the table names TRBD1, a call not compared with the DNA. TRBV12-1 is deemed a pseudogene. The CDR3 totals 16 residues. The CDR3 here is CASSTLTPRGTYEQYF. DNA of the CDR3: TGTGCCAGCAGCACCTTGACCCCTCGAGGGACCTACGAGCAGTACTTC.

The chain combines TRBV28 with TRBJ2-1; D unclear. V lost 8 bases and J 2 bases, leaving 16 bases between the germline ends. The V gene's germline CDR1 is MDHEN and CDR2 SYDVKM. The CDR3 has 15 amino acids. The CDR3 spells CASVKSGGAYNEQFF. The CDR3 DNA is TGTGCCAGCGTTAAGTCCGGTGGGGCCTACAATGAGCAGTTCTTC.

This clonotype turned up a few times. This chain uses TRBV7-9 with TRBJ1-6; no definite D call. The V end lost 0 bases, the J end lost 0 bases, and 6 bases lay between the germline ends. CDR1 SEHNR and CDR2 FQNEAQ come from the germline V gene (reference sequence). CDR3 size: 16 residues. For the CDR3, the DNA is TGTGCCAGCAGCTTAGCCAAGAGCTCCTATAATTCACCCCTCCACTTT. Its translation is CASSLAKSSYNSPLHF.

This clonotype was detected many times. The chain links TRBV7-3 to TRBJ2-3, with 11 bases identical to TRBD2. The CDR3 has 16 residues. Germline-derived CDR1 and CDR2 are SGHTA and FQGTGA. V was pared by 5 bases and J by 6 bases, with 10 bases of the junction left unmatched. CDR3 nucleotides: TGTGCCAGCAGCCTTCACCGACTAGCGGGACAGGATACGCAGTATTTT. This gives the protein CASSLHRLAGQDTQYF.

This clonotype was detected ten times or more. The rearrangement links TRBV30 to TRBJ2-7; 9 bases are a match to TRBD1. The germline CDR1 and CDR2 sequences are GTSNPN and SVGIG (reference sequence). The J segment lost 4 bases and the V segment lost 5 bases, leaving 3 bases of the junction unmatched. The CDR3 is 12 residues long. The CDR3 DNA sequence: TGTGCCTGGGGACAGGGGACTTACGAGCAGTACTTC. This gives the protein CAWGQGTYEQYF.

In its sample, this clonotype was seen many times. This rearrangement joins TRBV5-4 to TRBJ2-1; TRBD2 aligns across 11 bases. The length of the CDR3 is 16 residues. Germline V gene lookup returns CDR1 SGHNT and CDR2 YYREEE (reference sequence). V lost 4 bases and J lost 8; bases outside the gene matches: 11. CDR3 region: CASSVDPSGRRDEQFF. The CDR3 DNA reads TGTGCCAGCAGCGTGGACCCTAGCGGGAGGAGGGATGAGCAGTTCTTC. Full variable domain (remainder filled in from reference TRBV5-4 and TRBJ2-1): ETGVTQSPTHLIKTRGQQVTLRCSSQSGHNTVSWYQQALGQGPQFIFQYYREEENGRGNFPPRFSGLQFPNYSSELNVNALELDDSALYLCASSVDPSGRRDEQFFGPGTRLTVL.

This clonotype occurred many times. The chain joins TRBV28 to TRBJ2-7; D uncertain. Germline V gene lookup returns CDR1 MDHEN and CDR2 SYDVKM. Trimming removed 5 bases at V and 5 bases at J, with 13 bases between. The CDR3 is 13 amino acids. The CDR3 DNA reads as TGTGCCAGCAGTACGCCAGCCCGGGACGAGCAGTACTTC. Its protein is CASSTPARDEQYF. Using reference TRBV28 and TRBJ2-7 for the parts outside the CDR3, the full variable domain is DVKVTQSSRYLVKRTGEKVFLECVQDMDHENMFWYRQDPGLGLRLIYFSYDVKMKEKGDIPEGYSVSREKKERFSLILESASTNQTSMYLCASSTPARDEQYFGPGTRLTVT.

Ten or more counts support this clonotype. The chain uses TRBV6-6 and TRBJ2-6; D possibly corresponds to TRBD1 (6 bases). Germline values: CDR1 MNHNY, CDR2 SVGAGI (reference sequence). CDR3 length: 15 residues. V was trimmed by 5 bases and J by 3 bases, leaving 11 bases between them. CDR3 DNA: TGTGCCAGCAGTACGCAGGGGTTTGGGGCCAACGTCCTGACTTTC. Translating it yields CASSTQGFGANVLTF.

This clonotype appeared a few times. This chain uses TRBV6-2 or TRBV6-3 with TRBJ2-1, with a possible D match to TRBD1 (5 bases). With 8 bases removed from V and 6 bases from J, the gap between germline ends came to 11 bases. The CDR3 contains 12 residues. CDR1 MNHEY and CDR2 SVGEGT come from the germline V gene. The CDR3: CASLDSFNEQFF. Written as DNA, the CDR3 is TGTGCCAGCTTAGACAGCTTCAATGAGCAGTTCTTC.

The gene calls are TRBV11-3 and TRBJ2-3; D not certain. Germline CDR1 SGHNT, CDR2 YENEEA. The CDR3 runs to 16 residues. V was pared by 6 bases and J by 2 bases, with 18 bases between. CDR3 DNA sequence: TGTGCCAGCAGTCTACTCCGGACGGAAGACACAGATACGCAGTATTTT. It codes for CASSLLRTEDTDTQYF.

This clonotype was counted at least ten times. The chain uses TRBV11-2 and TRBJ2-5; 9 positions match TRBD1. The CDR3 consists of 14 residues. With V trimmed by 5 bases and J by 5 bases, 6 bases remained unmatched. Germline-derived CDR1 and CDR2 are SGHAT and FQNNGV. The CDR3 protein is CASSQQGARETQYF. The CDR3 DNA follows: TGTGCCAGCAGCCAACAGGGGGCGCGGGAGACCCAGTACTTC.

Many counts were recorded for this clonotype. This rearrangement joins TRBV20-1 to TRBJ2-7; no definite D call. This CDR3 has 15 residues. CDR1 and CDR2 (germline): DFQATT, SNEGSKA (reference sequence). Trimming left V 0 bases short and J 2 bases short, with 14 bases between. The CDR3 spells CSARDPDHSAYEQYF. As DNA, the CDR3 is TGCAGTGCTAGAGATCCGGATCACTCTGCCTACGAGCAGTACTTC.

Many counts were recorded for this clonotype. The rearrangement links TRBV10-3 to TRBJ2-3; the match to TRBD1 covers 10 bases. The CDR3 length is 15 residues. The V and J ends lost 3 bases and 4 bases, in that order; junction bases with no gene match: 4. Germline CDR1 is ENHRY and CDR2 is SYGVKD. The CDR3 reads CAISDSGTGADTQYF. The CDR3 coding sequence is TGTGCCATCAGTGATTCCGGGACAGGGGCAGATACGCAGTATTTT.

This rearrangement joins TRBV11-2 to TRBJ1-2; TRBD1 matches 7 bases. V shed 5 bases and J 3 bases; nucleotides not matched to a gene: 9. This CDR3 is built from 15 residues. Per germline, CDR1 SGHAT and CDR2 FQNNGV. CDR3 sequence (DNA): TGTGCCAGCAGCCCATTACAGGGGAATGACTATGGCTACACCTTC. Encoded protein: CASSPLQGNDYGYTF.

The chain links TRBV7-8 to TRBJ2-2; a weak D match, TRBD1 (5 bases). Per germline, CDR1 SGHVS and CDR2 FQNEAQ. The CDR3 spans 14 residues. The ends were cut back, 1 base at V and 4 bases at J, with 7 bases in the middle. The CDR3 protein is CASSLVQGTGELFF. In DNA form, the CDR3 reads TGTGCCAGCAGCTTAGTTCAGGGCACCGGGGAGCTGTTTTTT.

This chain links TRBV7-3 with TRBJ2-3, with D perhaps being TRBD1 or TRBD2 (5 bases each). The germline V and J ends were trimmed by 2 bases and 4 bases, with 7 bases remaining between them. From germline, CDR1 is SGHTA and CDR2 FQGTGA. The CDR3 runs 13 residues. The CDR3 protein is CASSLRGADTQYF. CDR3 bases: TGTGCCAGCAGCTTACGGGGCGCAGATACGCAGTATTTT.

V is TRBV7-3 and J is TRBJ2-1; 8 bases fit TRBD2. This CDR3 has 15 residues. Germline assignment: CDR1 SGHTA and CDR2 FQGTGA. Unmatched junction bases numbered 3, after V lost 4 bases and J lost 1 base. CDR3 amino acids: CASSSGGASYNEQFF. The CDR3 DNA sequence: TGTGCCAGCAGCTCCGGGGGGGCTTCCTACAATGAGCAGTTCTTC.

This clonotype was detected many times. The chain combines TRBV11-2 with TRBJ2-7; 8 bases line up with TRBD1. This CDR3 contains 14 residues. Trimming removed 1 base from V and 4 bases from J; junction bases left unmatched: 3. CDR1 and CDR2 from the germline V gene are SGHAT and FQNNGV. The CDR3 sequence is CASSLGQGIYEQYF. CDR3 nucleotides: TGTGCCAGCAGCTTAGGACAGGGGATATACGAGCAGTACTTC.

This clonotype came up many times. The rearrangement uses TRBV5-1 and TRBJ2-3, with unresolved D. The CDR3 has 14 amino acids. V was cut by 1 base and J by 2 bases, with 8 bases left in between. In germline, CDR1 is SGHRS, CDR2 YFSETQ. The CDR3 DNA sequence: TGCGCCAGCAGCTTGACCGCTACCACAGATACGCAGTATTTT. As protein: CASSLTATTDTQYF.

This chain connects TRBV29-1 to TRBJ2-7; D not resolved. The CDR3 contains 11 residues. V was pared by 5 bases and J by 2 bases, with 7 bases between. The germline V gene has CDR1 SQVTM and CDR2 ANQGSEA. CDR3 sequence reads: CSVTPPYEQYF. CDR3 DNA sequence: TGCAGCGTTACCCCTCCCTACGAGCAGTACTTC.

This clonotype showed up many times. The V gene is TRBV20-1, the J gene TRBJ2-3; D assignment may be TRBD1 or TRBD2 (5 bases each). The CDR3 extends over 14 amino acids. Trimming stripped 2 bases from V and 6 bases from J, with 15 bases between. Germline-derived CDR1 and CDR2 are DFQATT and SNEGSKA (reference sequence). The CDR3 protein is CSARWGTATDTQYF. CDR3 DNA sequence: TGCAGTGCTAGATGGGGGACCGCCACTGATACGCAGTATTTT.